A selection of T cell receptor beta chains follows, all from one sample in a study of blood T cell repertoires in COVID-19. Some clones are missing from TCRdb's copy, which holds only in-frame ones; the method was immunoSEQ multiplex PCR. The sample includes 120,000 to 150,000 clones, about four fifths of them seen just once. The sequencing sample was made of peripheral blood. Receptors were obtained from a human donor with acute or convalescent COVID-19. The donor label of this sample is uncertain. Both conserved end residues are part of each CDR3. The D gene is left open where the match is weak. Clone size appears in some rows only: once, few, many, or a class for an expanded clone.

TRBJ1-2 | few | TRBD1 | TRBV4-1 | TGCGCCAGCAGCCCTCCGACAGGGGGATTCTATGGCTACACCTTC | CASSPPTGGFYGYTF
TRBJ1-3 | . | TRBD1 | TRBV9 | TGTGCCAGCAGCGTAGGGACAGGGGGAGCTGGAAACACCATATATTTT | CASSVGTGGAGNTIYF
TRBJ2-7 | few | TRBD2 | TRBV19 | TGTGCCAGTAGCTCCTGGGCAGCGGGGGAGGCGCAGTACTTC | CASSSWAAGEAQYF
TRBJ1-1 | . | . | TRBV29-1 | TGCAGCGTCGCCGGACAGCGAAACACTGAAGCTTTCTTT | CSVAGQRNTEAFF
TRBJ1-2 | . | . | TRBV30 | TGTGCCTGGAGTGTTTTGGGGGGATTCTATGGCTACACCTTC | CAWSVLGGFYGYTF
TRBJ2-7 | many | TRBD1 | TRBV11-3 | TGTGCCAGCAGCTTCCGTGGGACAGGGTCCTACGAGCAGTACTTC | CASSFRGTGSYEQYF
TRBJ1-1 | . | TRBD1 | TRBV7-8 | TGTGCCAGCAGCCCACAGGGGGACACTGAAGCTTTCTTT | CASSPQGDTEAFF
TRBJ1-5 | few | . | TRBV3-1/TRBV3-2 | TGTGCCAGCAGCCAAGACAGGAATAGCAATCAGCCCCAGCATTTT | CASSQDRNSNQPQHF
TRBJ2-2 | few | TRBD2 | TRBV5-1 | TGCGCCAGCAGCTCCGGACTAGCGTCCGGGGAGCTGTTTTTT | CASSSGLASGELFF
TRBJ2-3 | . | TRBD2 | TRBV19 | TGTGCCAGTAGTATACCCCTCCCTAGCGGGGGAATGGGAGATACGCAGTATTTT | CASSIPLPSGGMGDTQYF
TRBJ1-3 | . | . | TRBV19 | TGTGCCAGTAGCCCCACCCAGGGGATGCTCTCTGGAAACACCATATATTTT | CASSPTQGMLSGNTIYF
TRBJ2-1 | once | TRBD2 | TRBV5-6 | TGTGCCAGCAGCTTGGCCGGCGGGGGGGCCCACAATGAGCAGTTCTTC | CASSLAGGGAHNEQFF
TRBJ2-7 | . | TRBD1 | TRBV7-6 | TGTGCCAGCAGCCCCGGGACAGGTCCCTACGAGCAGTACTTC | CASSPGTGPYEQYF
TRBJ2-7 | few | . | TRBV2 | TGTGCCAGCAGTGACCGGGTCTCCTACGAGCAGTACTTC | CASSDRVSYEQYF
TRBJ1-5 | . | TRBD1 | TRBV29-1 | TGCAGCGTGGGACAGGGGGTCAATCAGCCCCAGCATTTT | CSVGQGVNQPQHF
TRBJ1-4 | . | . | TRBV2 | TGTGCCACCTCCGGGGGGGAGGGTCTGGGGAAACTGTTTTTT | CATSGGEGLGKLFF
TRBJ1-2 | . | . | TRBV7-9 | TGTGCCAGCAGCTTACCCCCGACCTTC | CASSLPPTF
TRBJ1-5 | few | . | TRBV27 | TGTGCCAGCAGTCCGGGTCCAACGAGGCCCCAGCATTTT | CASSPGPTRPQHF
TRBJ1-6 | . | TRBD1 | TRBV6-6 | TGTGCCAGCAGCAGACAGGGAACGAACTATAATTCACCCCTCCACTTT | CASSRQGTNYNSPLHF
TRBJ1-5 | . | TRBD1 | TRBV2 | TGTGCCAGCAGACCCGGGACAGGGGGCAATCAGCCCCAGCATTTT | CASRPGTGGNQPQHF
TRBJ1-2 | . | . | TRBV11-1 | TGTGCCAGCAGCTTTATGGGGCCAGACTATGGCTACACCTTC | CASSFMGPDYGYTF
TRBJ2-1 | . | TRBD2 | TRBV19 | TGTGCCAGTAGGATGGGACTAGCGGGGGGGAATGAGCAGTTCTTC | CASRMGLAGGNEQFF
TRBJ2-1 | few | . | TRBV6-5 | TGTGCCAGCAGTTACTCGAGGGATCCCCCCTACAATGAGCAGTTCTTC | CASSYSRDPPYNEQFF
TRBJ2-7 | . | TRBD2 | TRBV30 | TGTGCCTGGACCCGGGGGGGAAGCGGGTACTACGAGCAGTACTTC | CAWTRGGSGYYEQYF
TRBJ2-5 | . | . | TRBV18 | TGTGCCAGCTCACCAATCACAGGGAACCAAGAGACCCAGTACTTC | CASSPITGNQETQYF
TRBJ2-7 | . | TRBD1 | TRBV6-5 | TGTGCCAGCAGCGTACAGGGGGCTAGCTCCTACGAGCAGTACTTC | CASSVQGASSYEQYF
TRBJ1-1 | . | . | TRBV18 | TGTGCCAGCTCAATGGAGCTGAACACTGAAGCTTTCTTT | CASSMELNTEAFF
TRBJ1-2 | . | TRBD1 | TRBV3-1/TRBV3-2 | TGTGCCAGCAGCCAAGTAGCACAGGGGTTACACTATGGCTACACCTTC | CASSQVAQGLHYGYTF
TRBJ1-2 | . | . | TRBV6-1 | TGTGCCAGCAGTGAACTCACTTTCGCGATAGAGGGCTACACCTTC | CASSELTFAIEGYTF
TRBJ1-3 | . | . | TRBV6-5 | TGTGCCAGCAGTTATTCACAGGCTTCTGGAAACACCATATATTTT | CASSYSQASGNTIYF
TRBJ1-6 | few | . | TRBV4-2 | TGTGCCAGCAGCCAAGGGGGACTCACAGGCCTCCACTTT | CASSQGGLTGLHF
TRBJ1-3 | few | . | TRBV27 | TGTGCCAGCAGTTCGGGGGTAACTGGAAACACCATATATTTT | CASSSGVTGNTIYF
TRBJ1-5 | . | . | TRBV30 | TGTGCCTGGAGTGTACGGGGGAATGCCAATCAGCCCCAGCATTTT | CAWSVRGNANQPQHF
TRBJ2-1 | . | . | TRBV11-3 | TGTGCCAGCAGCTTAGATTACGCAGCCCGGGGTTACAATGAGCAGTTCTTC | CASSLDYAARGYNEQFF
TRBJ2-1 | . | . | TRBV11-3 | TGTGCCAGCAGCGAGAGTTCCTACAATGAGCAGTTCTTC | CASSESSYNEQFF
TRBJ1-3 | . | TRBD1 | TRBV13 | TGTGCCAGCAGCTTCGATTCGAAGGAGGGGGCGCCATCTGGAAACACCATATATTTT | CASSFDSKEGAPSGNTIYF
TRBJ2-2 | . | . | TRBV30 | TGTGCCTGGAGTGTATCTATAGAGAGGCACTTCACCGGGGAGCTGTTTTTT | CAWSVSIERHFTGELFF